What follows are 32 T cell receptor beta chains derived from one specimen sequenced in a study of T cell changes during pregnancy in multiple sclerosis (dated by TCRdb to the late 2010s). Libraries were made using the immunoSEQ multiplex PCR assay. TCRdb holds this immuneACCESS table with in-frame rearrangements only. Some clones are missing; in checked studies, unresolved V genes explain under half, and the rest has no known cause. The sample contains about 52,000 clones, about 90% of them found a single time. 0.16% of the sample goes to the ten largest clones. This specimen consisted of CD4+ T cells from peripheral blood mononuclear cells, obtained after pregnancy. Source of these receptors: a female donor in good health, enrolled as a control in a pregnancy study.

The gene calls are TRBV25-1 and TRBJ2-2; D not certain. V was shortened by 2 bases and J by 0 bases, with 7 bases between the two germline ends. Germline V gene data show CDR1 as MGHDK and CDR2 as SYGVNS. This CDR3 spans 15 amino acids. CDR3 DNA sequence: TGTGCCAGCAGTGAACCAGTACCGAACACCGGGGAGCTGTTTTTT. This sequence encodes CASSEPVPNTGELFF.

In regard to this clone: One end of the junction does not line up with germline, which may come from a read error. The chain couples TRBV7-2 to TRBJ1-2; 11 bases match TRBD1. Germline CDR1 reads SGHTA; CDR2 reads FQGNSA. CDR3 length: 12 amino acids. The CDR3 region has the DNA TGTGCCAGCAGCTTATTGGGACAGGGGGTCTTCTTC. Translating it yields CASSLLGQGVFF.

The rearrangement joins TRBV11-2 to TRBJ2-7; a weak D match, TRBD1 (6 bases). This CDR3 comprises 14 residues. V lost 1 base and J lost 6, with 13 bases in between. In germline, CDR1 is SGHAT, CDR2 FQNNGV. In DNA, the CDR3 is TGTGCCAGCAGCTTAGGGCAGGGGTCGAGCGAGCAGTACTTC. It yields the protein CASSLGQGSSEQYF. The full variable domain, rest sourced from reference TRBV11-2 and TRBJ2-7, is EAGVAQSPRYKIIEKRQSVAFWCNPISGHATLYWYQQILGQGPKLLIQFQNNGVVDDSQLPKDRFSAERLKGVDSTLKIQPAKLEDSAVYLCASSLGQGSSEQYFGPGTRLTVT.

V and J are TRBV18 and TRBJ2-5; 9 bases are a match to TRBD1. In germline, CDR1 is KGHSH, CDR2 LQKENI. The J segment lost 5 bases and the V segment lost 4 bases, leaving 8 bases of the junction unmatched. The CDR3 consists of 15 residues. The CDR3 here is CASSRSTGGWETQYF. The CDR3 DNA sequence: TGTGCCAGCTCACGATCGACAGGGGGATGGGAGACCCAGTACTTC. The full variable domain, rest sourced from reference TRBV18 and TRBJ2-5, is NAGVMQNPRHLVRRRGQEARLRCSPMKGHSHVYWYRQLPEEGLKFMVYLQKENIIDESGMPKERFSAEFPKEGPSILRIQQVVRGDSAAYFCASSRSTGGWETQYFGPGTRLLVL.

The chain couples TRBV29-1 to TRBJ1-1; no clear D. Germline V gene data show CDR1 as SQVTM and CDR2 as ANQGSEA. Trimming shortened V by 0 bases and J by 1 base, and 3 bases separated the two germline ends. The CDR3 totals 12 residues. Here the CDR3 DNA reads TGCAGCGTTGAAGACAGGAACACTGAAGCTTTCTTT. Protein sequence: CSVEDRNTEAFF.

CDR3 coding DNA: TGTGCCAGTAGTATAGAGAGACCGGGACAGGGGGATGAAAAACTGTTTTTT. It codes for CASSIERPGQGDEKLFF. This chain links TRBV19 with TRBJ1-4; 11 nucleotides match TRBD1. This CDR3 contains 17 residues. Trimming took 0 bases from V and 6 from J; bases not matched to a gene: 6. Germline V gives CDR1 LNHDA, CDR2 SQIVND (reference sequence).

In its sample, this clone was seen once. The chain couples TRBV18 to TRBJ2-7; TRBD1 might be the D (6 bases). The CDR3 covers 16 residues. The V gene lost 3 bases and the J gene lost 0 bases, with 15 bases spanning the gap. The germline gives CDR1 KGHSH, CDR2 LQKENI. This CDR3 is CASSPLTGTFSYEQYF. Here the CDR3 DNA reads TGTGCCAGCTCACCTCTAACCGGGACATTCTCCTACGAGCAGTACTTC.

This chain links TRBV30 with TRBJ2-3; 10 bases match TRBD1. The V gene's germline CDR1 is GTSNPN and CDR2 SVGIG (reference sequence). J was trimmed by 9 bases and V by 0 bases; bases with no gene match: 3. The CDR3 runs 13 residues. For the CDR3, the DNA is TGTGCCTGGAGTGTTTCGGGACAGGGGACGCAGTATTTT. Translation gives CAWSVSGQGTQYF.

The chain recombines TRBV10-2 with TRBJ2-7, with 8 bases matching TRBD1. Germline V CDR1 and CDR2: WSHSY, SAAADI. J lost 2 bases, V lost 5 bases, and 5 bases had no gene match. The CDR3 spans 14 residues. CDR3 sequence reads: CASSPDRGPYEQYF. The CDR3 coding sequence is TGCGCCAGCAGTCCCGACAGGGGTCCCTACGAGCAGTACTTC.

This clone is a singleton in its sample. This chain connects TRBV18 to TRBJ1-1; perhaps TRBD1 as D (6 bases). V was pared by 2 bases and J by 7 bases, with 11 bases between. Germline V CDR1 and CDR2: KGHSH, LQKENI. The CDR3 is made up of 13 amino acids. DNA for the CDR3: TGTGCCAGCTCACCAAGGGACAATAGTGAAGCTTTCTTT. Its protein product is CASSPRDNSEAFF. The complete variable domain, with remaining parts taken from reference TRBV18 and TRBJ1-1, reads NAGVMQNPRHLVRRRGQEARLRCSPMKGHSHVYWYRQLPEEGLKFMVYLQKENIIDESGMPKERFSAEFPKEGPSILRIQQVVRGDSAAYFCASSPRDNSEAFFGQGTRLTVV.

The chain recombines TRBV28 with TRBJ2-4, with TRBD2 matching 7 bases. The CDR3 covers 16 residues. J was trimmed by 3 bases and V by 1 base; bases with no gene match: 6. Germline CDR1 MDHEN, CDR2 SYDVKM. The chain's CDR3 is CASSLLGSGDKNIQYF. CDR3 bases: TGTGCCAGCAGTTTATTAGGCAGCGGGGACAAAAACATTCAGTACTTC. Full variable domain (rest looked up from reference TRBV28 and TRBJ2-4): DVKVTQSSRYLVKRTGEKVFLECVQDMDHENMFWYRQDPGLGLRLIYFSYDVKMKEKGDIPEGYSVSREKKERFSLILESASTNQTSMYLCASSLLGSGDKNIQYFGAGTRLSVL.

The V gene is TRBV19, the J gene TRBJ1-5; 8 nucleotides line up with TRBD1. Germline V gives CDR1 LNHDA, CDR2 SQIVND (reference sequence). The CDR3 contains 16 residues. V dropped 9 bases and J dropped 0; count of bases not matched to a gene: 10. Here the CDR3 reads CASQDRDSYSNQPQHF. The CDR3 nucleotides read TGTGCCAGCCAGGACAGGGACTCATATAGCAATCAGCCCCAGCATTTT.

The chain employs TRBV19 and TRBJ1-1; D gene unclear. Deletions cut 3 bases from V and 5 bases from J, with 16 bases between. There are 15 residues in the CDR3. The germline gives CDR1 LNHDA, CDR2 SQIVND (reference sequence). The CDR3 coding sequence is TGTGCCAGTAGTATCCTCTCGTCCGAACAAACTGAAGCTTTCTTT. This codes for CASSILSSEQTEAFF.

The chain recombines TRBV19 with TRBJ2-3, with 8 positions matching TRBD2. Trimming at V came to 7 bases and at J to 1 base, leaving 10 bases not matched to a gene. The CDR3 contains 16 residues. CDR1 is LNHDA, CDR2 SQIVND, per germline (reference sequence). The CDR3 nucleotides are TGTGCCAGTACCCCCGAGCGGGGGACGGGCACAGATACGCAGTATTTT. Its translation is CASTPERGTGTDTQYF.

The chain recombines TRBV6-1 with TRBJ1-5, with D unclear. Germline V CDR1 and CDR2: MNHNS, SASEGT. The V gene lost 4 bases and the J gene lost 5 bases, with 6 bases spanning the gap. The CDR3 contains 12 residues. The CDR3 protein is CASSGGYQPQHF. As DNA, the CDR3 is TGTGCCAGCAGTGGCGGTTATCAGCCCCAGCATTTT.

The chain has TRBV4-3 and TRBJ2-6; tentatively, D is TRBD2 (5 bases). From germline, CDR1 is LGHNA and CDR2 YSLEER. The CDR3 loop spans 15 amino acids. V shed 4 bases and J shed 3 bases, with 10 bases lying between them. CDR3 sequence: CASSRTPDGANVLTF. Written as DNA, the CDR3 is TGCGCCAGCAGCCGGACTCCGGATGGGGCCAACGTCCTGACTTTC.

The J gene is TRBJ2-1, the V gene TRBV15; 9 nucleotides align to TRBD2. The CDR3 consists of 17 residues. The V and J ends lost 1 base and 4 bases, in that order; junction bases with no gene match: 8. Looked up from germline, CDR1 is LNHNV and CDR2 is YYDKDF (reference sequence). CDR3 residues: CATSRGFKAGGYNEQFF. The CDR3 region has the DNA TGTGCCACCAGCAGAGGTTTTAAAGCGGGGGGATACAATGAGCAGTTCTTC.

This sequence joins TRBV4-1 and TRBJ2-1; 10 nucleotides line up with TRBD2. Germline CDR1 reads MGHRA; CDR2 reads YSYEKL. This CDR3 contains 16 residues. V shed 1 base and J 9 bases; nucleotides not matched to a gene: 9. The CDR3 reads CASSQVKRGGHGEQFF. The CDR3 bases are TGCGCCAGCAGCCAAGTTAAGCGGGGGGGCCACGGTGAGCAGTTCTTC.

This clone occurred a few times. The rearrangement joins TRBV18 to TRBJ2-4, with D uncertain. V was trimmed by 0 bases and J by 5 bases, leaving 8 bases between them. CDR1 KGHSH and CDR2 LQKENI come from the germline V gene. The CDR3 extends over 14 amino acids. CDR3 nucleotides: TGTGCCAGCTCACCACCGGCCCTAGAAAACATTCAGTACTTC. This sequence encodes CASSPPALENIQYF.

The chain uses TRBV4-3 and TRBJ1-6, with a tentative D call TRBD1 (5 bases). Trimming shortened V by 1 base and J by 11 bases, and 15 bases separated the two germline ends. Per germline, CDR1 LGHNA and CDR2 YSLEER. The CDR3 loop spans 15 amino acids. The CDR3 loop is CASSQVGRDMAPLHF. The CDR3 coding sequence is TGCGCCAGCAGCCAAGTAGGCAGGGATATGGCACCCCTCCACTTT.

This clone was found once. V usage is TRBV6-1 and J usage is TRBJ2-5; the D gene is possibly TRBD1 (6 bases). CDR1 and CDR2 from the germline V gene are MNHNS and SASEGT. Trimming pared 0 bases from V and 7 bases from J, leaving 15 bases between. CDR3 length equals 15 residues. The CDR3 region has the DNA TGTGCCAGCAGTGAAGCATGGACAGCCCGGGGGACCCAGTACTTC. It specifies CASSEAWTARGTQYF.

The V gene is TRBV7-8, the J gene TRBJ2-6, with a possible D match to TRBD1 (5 bases). This CDR3 is built from 16 residues. Deletions cut 3 bases from V and 0 bases from J, with 9 bases between. Germline assignment: CDR1 SGHVS and CDR2 FQNEAQ. CDR3 sequence reads: CASSLTVYSGANVLTF. CDR3 DNA: TGTGCCAGCAGCTTGACAGTCTACTCTGGGGCCAACGTCCTGACTTTC.

The chain links TRBV13 to TRBJ2-6; D may be TRBD2 (6 bases). The V gene's germline CDR1 is PRHDT and CDR2 FYEKMQ (reference sequence). Trimming cost V 10 bases and J 4 bases, with 17 bases left between them. This CDR3 comprises 15 residues. The CDR3 spells CATQIPGVGANVLTF. The CDR3 DNA is TGTGCCACCCAGATACCGGGGGTCGGGGCCAACGTCCTGACTTTC.

The chain joins TRBV4-1 to TRBJ2-2; TRBD2 is a possible D gene (6 bases). Trimming cost V 3 bases and J 7 bases, with 21 bases left between them. CDR3 size: 17 residues. Per the germline V gene, CDR1 is MGHRA and CDR2 is YSYEKL. CDR3 region: CASSHGRGGSGDGELFF. CDR3 coding DNA: TGCGCCAGCAGCCATGGTAGGGGAGGATCGGGGGACGGGGAGCTGTTTTTT.

V and J are TRBV5-1 and TRBJ2-3, with D maybe TRBD1 (6 bases). The germline CDR1 and CDR2 sequences are SGHRS and YFSETQ. The length of the CDR3 is 15 residues. V was pared by 0 bases and J by 9 bases, with 17 bases between. CDR3 sequence (DNA): TGCGCCAGCAGCTTGGAAGGGACAACCGTTGGAACGCAGTATTTT. It codes for CASSLEGTTVGTQYF.

The rearrangement uses TRBV25-1 and TRBJ1-4, with 7 bases aligning to TRBD1. The germline V gene encodes CDR1 MGHDK and CDR2 SYGVNS. J gave up 10 bases and V 2 bases, and 7 bases lay outside the gene matches. CDR3 length equals 14 residues. The CDR3 nucleotides read TGTGCCAGCAGTGAAAGGGCAGGGGGAGGAAAACTGTTTTTT. Amino acid sequence: CASSERAGGGKLFF.

The CDR3 sequence: CASSFGRGETQYF. The CDR3 coding sequence is TGCGCCAGCAGCTTCGGGAGGGGAGAGACCCAGTACTTC. V usage is TRBV5-1 and J usage is TRBJ2-5; 8 nucleotides align to TRBD2. V lost 2 bases, J lost 4 bases, and 1 base stayed unmatched. Germline V lookup: CDR1 SGHRS, CDR2 YFSETQ. The CDR3 extends over 13 amino acids.

This sequence joins TRBV28 and TRBJ2-1, with 10 bases aligning to TRBD2. V shed 6 bases, J shed 3 bases, and the junction held 2 bases outside the gene matches. The length of the CDR3 is 14 residues. The V gene's germline CDR1 is MDHEN and CDR2 SYDVKM. The DNA for the CDR3 is TGTGCCAGCAGGAGCGGGGGGGACTACAATGAGCAGTTCTTC. Translating it yields CASRSGGDYNEQFF.

The rearrangement uses TRBV18 and TRBJ2-5, with 10 bases lining up with TRBD1. V lost 4 bases, J lost 4 bases, and 0 bases stayed unmatched. Per the germline V gene, CDR1 is KGHSH and CDR2 is LQKENI. The CDR3 loop spans 13 amino acids. The CDR3 loop is CASSRDRGETQYF. Written as DNA, the CDR3 is TGTGCCAGCTCACGGGACAGGGGAGAGACCCAGTACTTC.

The CDR3 bases are TGTGCCAGCAGTGAAGTGTGGGGGAGGCATCAGCCCCAGCATTTT. It codes for CASSEVWGRHQPQHF. This chain joins TRBV6-1 and TRBJ1-5; D may be TRBD1 (5 bases). This CDR3 comprises 15 residues. CDR1 MNHNS and CDR2 SASEGT come from the germline V gene. The ends were cut back, 1 base at V and 5 bases at J, with 12 bases in the middle.

V is TRBV30 and J is TRBJ1-2, with 8 positions matching TRBD1. The germline V gene has CDR1 GTSNPN and CDR2 SVGIG (reference sequence). V dropped 0 bases and J dropped 5; count of bases not matched to a gene: 14. The CDR3 runs to 17 residues. CDR3 sequence reads: CAWSVIGSGQARYGYTF. In DNA form, the CDR3 reads TGTGCCTGGAGTGTTATCGGTTCGGGACAGGCTCGTTATGGCTACACCTTC. Complete variable domain (other parts from reference TRBV30 and TRBJ1-2): SQTIHQWPATLVQPVGSPLSLECTVEGTSNPNLYWYRQAAGRGLQLLFYSVGIGQISSEVPQNLSASRPQDRQFILSSKKLLLSDSGFYLCAWSVIGSGQARYGYTFGSGTRLTVV.

This chain uses TRBV5-1 with TRBJ2-7, with 11 bases that match TRBD2. Per the germline V gene, CDR1 is SGHRS and CDR2 is YFSETQ. Trimming at V came to 4 bases and at J to 1 base, leaving 4 bases not matched to a gene. The CDR3 is made up of 15 amino acids. This CDR3 reads CASSPLAGGSYEQYF. CDR3 sequence (DNA): TGCGCCAGCAGCCCCCTAGCGGGGGGTTCCTACGAGCAGTACTTC.